This TCR beta chain was documented in a study of T cells in Graves' hyperthyroidism and ophthalmopathy. Patients showing uncontrolled infection, other autoimmune disease, pregnancy or lactation were ineligible. The CDR3 spans 13 residues. Germline-derived CDR1 and CDR2 are DFQATT and SNEGSKA (reference sequence). This clonotype was seen many times. The junction and the germline gene differ at one end; a read error may be behind it. The investigators amplified TCR beta CDR3 regions from RNA transcripts. TCR CDR3 regions were first amplified by RT-PCR with HTBI primers. TCRdb itself ran the multiplex PCR reads through MiXCR, one entry per CDR3 protein. Among under 400,000 distinct CDR3 sequences listed, roughly 25% were seen once.

Sequenced input: blood. The sequence was obtained from a man aged 50 or older with Graves' hyperthyroidism. The V call is TRBV20-1, the J call TRBJ2-1, with TRBD2 identical over 7 bases. The CDR3 spells CSARGGSGNQQFF. In DNA form, the CDR3 reads TGCAGTGCTAGAGGCGGGAGCGGCAATCAGCAGTTCTTC.